A selection of T cell receptor beta chains follows, all from one sample in a study of vaccination and CD4 T cells after COVID-19. TCRdb recomputed calls from the PCR reads with MiXCR, one row per CDR3 protein. The sample lists around 15,000 distinct CDR3 sequences; under 55% were seen once. For these TCRs, the target antigens are not known. This specimen consisted of CD4+ T cells from blood, cultured in vitro, obtained about 7 months after SARS-CoV-2 vaccination. These receptors all come from a human donor who had recovered from COVID-19. The CDR3 runs from the conserved cysteine through the conserved F or W. The D gene is left open where the match is weak. Size values are once, few and many counts, or a class for expanded clones, and some rows have none.

V gene	clone size	J gene	D gene	CDR3 DNA	CDR3 protein
TRBV2	-	TRBJ2-5	TRBD2	TGTGCCAGCAGTGACCTACTAGCGGGAGAAGAGACCCAGTACTTC	CASSDLLAGEETQYF
TRBV12-3/TRBV12-4	-	TRBJ2-7	TRBD2	TGTGCCAGCAGACTGGGACTAGCGGGGGCCTACGAGCAGTACTTC	CASRLGLAGAYEQYF
TRBV5-8	medium-sized	TRBJ1-1	TRBD1	TGTGCCAGCAGCCTGGGGGACAGAGATTCTGAAGCTTTCTTT	CASSLGDRDSEAFF
TRBV19	-	TRBJ2-5	TRBD2	TGTGCCACCGGGGGGACTAGCGTTGGAGAGACCCAGTACTTC	CATGGTSVGETQYF
TRBV11-3	-	TRBJ2-3	TRBD1	TGTGCCAGCAGCTTAGCCTACCAACAGGGGATGAGCACAGATACGCAGTATTTT	CASSLAYQQGMSTDTQYF
TRBV7-2	hyperexpanded	TRBJ1-2	-	TGTGCCAGCAGCTTAGCGGACGGTGCGCTACGGGGCTACACCTTC	CASSLADGALRGYTF
TRBV10-3	-	TRBJ2-1	-	TGTGCCATCAGCGTAGACCCTAATCCGCAGTTCTTC	CAISVDPNPQFF
TRBV6-5	-	TRBJ2-5	TRBD2	TGTGCCAGCAGTTTACAGGGACTAGCGGGAGAGACCCAGTACTTC	CASSLQGLAGETQYF
TRBV11-2	-	TRBJ1-2	-	TGTGCCAGCAGCTCTGGGTCGAACTATGGCTACACCTTC	CASSSGSNYGYTF
TRBV4-3	-	TRBJ1-2	-	TGCGCCAGCAGCCAAGGCCTCCGGGCCTCTCACTTC	CASSQGLRASHF
TRBV21-1	few	TRBJ1-2	-	TGTGCCACCCCTCAGGGCTACACCTTC	CATPQGYTF
TRBV11-2	-	TRBJ1-5	-	TGTGCCAGCAGCCAAGACAGAGGCAATCAGCCCCAGCATTTT	CASSQDRGNQPQHF
TRBV7-2	-	TRBJ2-7	TRBD1	TGTGCCAGCAGCACTAGACAGGGCTCCTACGAGCAGTACTTC	CASSTRQGSYEQYF
TRBV7-3	-	TRBJ2-2	-	TGTGCCAGCAGCTTAATTGGGGAAACCGGGGAGCTGTTTTTT	CASSLIGETGELFF
TRBV7-3	-	TRBJ2-6	-	TGTGCCAGCAGCCACACTGGGGCCAACGTCCTGACTTTC	CASSHTGANVLTF
TRBV27	-	TRBJ1-5	-	TGTGCCAGCAGTTTATATGTCTCCGGGTCTTTCCATCAGCCCCAGCATTTT	CASSLYVSGSFHQPQHF
TRBV20-1	few	TRBJ1-2	TRBD1	TGCAGTGCTAGCGGACAGGGGATGGTAACTAACTATGGCTACACCTTC	CSASGQGMVTNYGYTF
TRBV11-3	-	TRBJ2-7	-	TGTGCCAGCAGCCGACCCCAGGGGAGGGAGCAGTACTTC	CASSRPQGREQYF
TRBV7-2	-	TRBJ2-7	TRBD2	TGTGCCAGCAGCTTAACTAGCGGGACGACCTACGAGCAGTACTTC	CASSLTSGTTYEQYF
TRBV6-1	-	TRBJ1-2	-	TGTGCCAGCTGGCAGCTTACTAACTATGGCTACACCTTC	CASWQLTNYGYTF
TRBV28	-	TRBJ1-1	-	TGTGCCAGCAGTTTAAATACAGGCCGGGGGACTGAAGCTTTCTTT	CASSLNTGRGTEAFF
TRBV5-1	-	TRBJ2-2	-	TGCGCCAGCAGCTTGGTGCCGCGCACCGGGGAGCTGTTTTTT	CASSLVPRTGELFF
TRBV25-1	-	TRBJ2-3	-	TGTGCCAGCAATATGGGTTCGGGGGAACAAGATACGCAGTATTTT	CASNMGSGEQDTQYF
TRBV6-1	few	TRBJ2-3	-	TGTGCCAGCAGCCTACTAGATATCACAGATACGCAGTATTTT	CASSLLDITDTQYF
TRBV7-3	few	TRBJ2-5	-	TGTGCCAGCAGCTTAGACATCGCCGAGACCCAGTACTTC	CASSLDIAETQYF
TRBV7-6	-	TRBJ2-3	TRBD2	TGTGCCAGCAGCCGGGCCCTAGCGGGGGCGACAGATACGCAGTATTTT	CASSRALAGATDTQYF
TRBV27	-	TRBJ2-5	TRBD2	TGTGCTACGAGTCAGCGGGGCACAGAGACCCAGTACTTC	CATSQRGTETQYF
TRBV7-2	few	TRBJ1-5	-	TGTGCCAGCAGCGAACAGGGCCGTGGCAATCAGCCCCAGCATTTT	CASSEQGRGNQPQHF
TRBV25-1	-	TRBJ1-6	-	TGTGCCAGCAGTGAATCCGATAAGCTCGGATCACCCCTCCACTTT	CASSESDKLGSPLHF
TRBV2	-	TRBJ1-5	-	TGTGCCAGCAGGTTGTTGGCACCTCAGCCCCAGCATTTT	CASRLLAPQPQHF
TRBV27	few	TRBJ2-3	-	TGTGCCAGCAGTTCAGGGAGAGGGACAGATACGCAGTATTTT	CASSSGRGTDTQYF
TRBV15	once	TRBJ2-1	TRBD2	TGTGCCACCAGCAGTCGCCTAGCGGGACGTAATGAGCAGTTCTTC	CATSSRLAGRNEQFF
TRBV7-8	-	TRBJ1-2	TRBD1	TGTGCCAGCAGTTTCGACAGGGAGGCTGGCTACACCTTC	CASSFDREAGYTF
TRBV27	-	TRBJ2-3	-	TGTGCCAGCAGCTCCCAGTACACAGATACGCAGTATTTT	CASSSQYTDTQYF
TRBV19	-	TRBJ1-1	-	TGTGCCAGTACCGCGGGGGCAGGGAGCACTGAAGCTTTCTTT	CASTAGAGSTEAFF
TRBV7-8	-	TRBJ2-3	-	TGTGCCAGCAGCTATGGGCGGGAACTGATCACAGATACGCAGTATTTT	CASSYGRELITDTQYF
TRBV6-1	-	TRBJ1-2	-	TGTGCCAGCAGTGAAGCGGGAGGCCGCGGAGGCTACACCTTC	CASSEAGGRGGYTF
TRBV6-5	few	TRBJ2-1	-	TGTGCCAGCAGTTGGGTGCTCGGCGGAGGGAATGAGCAGTTCTTC	CASSWVLGGGNEQFF
TRBV5-8	-	TRBJ1-5	-	TGTGCCAGCAGCTTAGACCAGCCCCAGCATTTT	CASSLDQPQHF
TRBV28	few	TRBJ2-1	-	TGTGCCAGCAGTTTGGGGGGATCCTACAATGAGCAGTTCTTC	CASSLGGSYNEQFF